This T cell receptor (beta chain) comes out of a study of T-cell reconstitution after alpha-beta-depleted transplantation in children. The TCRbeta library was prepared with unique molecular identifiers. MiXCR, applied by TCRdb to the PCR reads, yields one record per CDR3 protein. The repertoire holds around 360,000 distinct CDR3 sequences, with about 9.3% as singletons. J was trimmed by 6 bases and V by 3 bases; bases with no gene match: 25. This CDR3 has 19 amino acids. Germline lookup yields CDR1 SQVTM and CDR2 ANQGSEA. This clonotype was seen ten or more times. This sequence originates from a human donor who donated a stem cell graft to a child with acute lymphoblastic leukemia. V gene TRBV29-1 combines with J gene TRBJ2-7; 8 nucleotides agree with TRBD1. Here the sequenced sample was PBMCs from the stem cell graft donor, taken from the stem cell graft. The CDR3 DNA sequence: TGCAGCGTTGATAACTGGACAGGGAGGCGAATAGGCCCACGTGGCGAGCAGTACTTC. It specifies CSVDNWTGRRIGPRGEQYF.